A single sample gave rise to the 8 T cell receptor beta chains below, sequenced in a study of CD8 T cells in Susac syndrome. RNA in amounts of roughly 0.5 to 1 ug was reverse transcribed with random hexamers. TCRdb independently ran MiXCR on the immunoSEQ multiplex PCR reads; one entry per CDR3 protein. The profile shows 80,000 or so distinct CDR3 sequences, roughly 91% of them singletons. Sequences were obtained from CD4+ T cells from PBMCs. The receptors stem from a human donor with Susac syndrome.

CDR3: CASSRGREPQHF. The CDR3 region has the DNA TGTGCCAGCAGCCGCGGCCGGGAGCCCCAGCATTTT. The chain joins TRBV3-1 to TRBJ1-5; D is ambiguous. The CDR3 covers 12 residues. V was trimmed by 4 bases and J by 8 bases, leaving 9 bases between them. Germline-derived CDR1 and CDR2 are LGHDT and YNNKEL (reference sequence).

The chain has TRBV29-1 and TRBJ1-1; 8 positions match TRBD1. V shed 7 bases, J shed 7 bases, and the junction held 5 bases outside the gene matches. The germline V gene encodes CDR1 SQVTM and CDR2 ANQGSEA. The CDR3 is 11 amino acids. CDR3 in amino acids: CSAHGQGEAFF. CDR3 sequence (DNA): TGCAGCGCGCACGGACAGGGTGAAGCTTTCTTT.

CDR3 coding DNA: TGTGCCAGCAGCCGGACCCCGACAGGGCTAGCCAAAAACATTCAGTACTTC. This gives the protein CASSRTPTGLAKNIQYF. V usage is TRBV7-9 and J usage is TRBJ2-4; 7 nucleotides agree with TRBD1. J gave up 0 bases and V 5 bases, and 10 bases lay outside the gene matches. This CDR3 has 17 amino acids. Germline assignment: CDR1 SEHNR and CDR2 FQNEAQ (reference sequence).

This clonotype was seen just once. CDR3 DNA sequence: TGTGCCAGCAGCTTAGAGGGTCCAGATACGCAGTATTTT. Amino acids: CASSLEGPDTQYF. The chain joins TRBV7-9 to TRBJ2-3; D is uncertain. With 1 base removed from V and 4 bases from J, the gap between germline ends came to 6 bases. Germline assignment: CDR1 SEHNR and CDR2 FQNEAQ (reference sequence). CDR3 size: 13 residues.

The CDR3 DNA is TGTGCCAGCAGTTTTCTCGGTAACTATGGCTACACCTTC. This sequence encodes CASSFLGNYGYTF. The V gene is TRBV12-3 or TRBV12-4, the J gene TRBJ1-2; D gene uncertain. V lost 3 bases and J lost 1, with 6 bases in between. The CDR3 length is 13 residues.

This chain joins TRBV11-2 and TRBJ1-1; unclear D gene. The CDR3 consists of 12 residues. Germline CDR1 SGHAT, CDR2 FQNNGV. V was clipped by 6 bases and J by 5 bases, with 10 bases between them. CDR3 in amino acids: CASSRPRTEAFF. As DNA, the CDR3 is TGTGCCAGCAGTCGGCCCAGGACTGAAGCTTTCTTT.

The chain is built from TRBV6-2 or TRBV6-3 and TRBJ2-1; D gene unclear. The V end was cut by 6 bases, the J end by 6 bases, with 6 bases between. CDR1 is MNHEY, CDR2 SVGEGT, per germline. The length of the CDR3 is 11 residues. The CDR3 region has the DNA TGTGCCAGCAGCCCCCTCAATGAGCAGTTCTTC. As protein: CASSPLNEQFF.

The gene calls are TRBV29-1 and TRBJ2-5; TRBD1 matches 7 bases. The CDR3 sequence is 12 residues long. J gave up 4 bases and V 4 bases, and 3 bases lay outside the gene matches. CDR1 SQVTM and CDR2 ANQGSEA come from the germline V gene. The CDR3 is CSVARGRETQYF. The CDR3 DNA reads TGCAGCGTTGCCAGGGGGAGAGAGACCCAGTACTTC.